One sample yielded the 19 T cell receptor beta chains listed below, sequenced in a study of T-cell memory formation after mild COVID-19. TCRdb redid the calling of the 5' RACE reads with MiXCR, one entry per CDR3 protein. The sample records about 540,000 distinct CDR3 sequences, around 20% being singletons. Sequenced material: PBMCs or a T cell subset sorted from them (not recorded which). These receptors all stem from an adult woman who had mild COVID-19 (a few samples of this study predate the infection). Cell type and time point are not known.

This chain connects TRBV24-1 to TRBJ2-5; 8 bases fit TRBD1. The CDR3 runs 15 residues. The germline V gene has CDR1 KGHDR and CDR2 SFDVKD. Trimming took 0 bases from V and 5 from J; bases not matched to a gene: 4. The CDR3, as DNA: TGTGCCACCAGTGATTTGTCAGGGGGCTGGGAGACCCAGTACTTC. Translating it yields CATSDLSGGWETQYF.

Here the CDR3 reads CSVVPHLAGGLMDTQYF. The DNA for the CDR3 is TGCAGCGTTGTCCCGCATCTAGCGGGGGGGTTAATGGATACGCAGTATTTT. This chain connects TRBV29-1 to TRBJ2-3; 12 positions agree with TRBD2. Germline V gene lookup returns CDR1 SQVTM and CDR2 ANQGSEA. The CDR3 runs 17 residues. V shed 4 bases and J 6 bases; nucleotides not matched to a gene: 14.

This clonotype showed up just a few times. This sequence joins TRBV5-1 and TRBJ1-2, with TRBD1 identical over 8 bases. The CDR3 contains 20 residues. After removal of 0 bases from V and 2 bases from J, the junction contained 18 bases not matched to a gene. The germline gives CDR1 SGHRS, CDR2 YFSETQ. CDR3 bases: TGCGCCAGCAGCTTGGCCGAGGGTGGACAGGGAAAAGGACGGAACTATGGCTACACCTTC. Translation: CASSLAEGGQGKGRNYGYTF.

This chain's CDR3 is CASSAMETQYF. CDR3 DNA: TGCGCCAGCAGCGCAATGGAGACCCAGTACTTC. The chain employs TRBV5-1 and TRBJ2-5; D unresolved. Looked up from germline, CDR1 is SGHRS and CDR2 is YFSETQ. The CDR3 is made up of 11 amino acids. V lost 4 bases and J 5 bases, leaving 6 bases between the germline ends.

This clonotype was observed a few times. The gene calls are TRBV15 and TRBJ2-3, with D possibly TRBD1 on 5 matching bases. Germline CDR1 is LNHNV and CDR2 is YYDKDF (reference sequence). The CDR3 consists of 17 residues. Trimming took 0 bases from V and 0 from J, leaving 13 bases between them. The CDR3 loop is CATSRDEQVPSTDTQYF. CDR3 nucleotide sequence: TGTGCCACCAGCAGAGACGAACAGGTCCCTAGCACAGATACGCAGTATTTT.

This clonotype turned up a few times. The chain recombines TRBV7-9 with TRBJ2-7; D remains ambiguous. Germline V lookup: CDR1 SEHNR, CDR2 FQNEAQ (reference sequence). The CDR3 length is 13 residues. The germline V and J ends were trimmed by 7 bases and 1 base, with 11 bases remaining between them. The CDR3 here is CASTQISSYEQYF. The CDR3 bases are TGTGCCAGCACCCAAATTTCGTCCTACGAGCAGTACTTC.

The rearrangement uses TRBV13 and TRBJ2-7; D could derive from TRBD1 or TRBD2 (5 bases each). Germline V gives CDR1 PRHDT, CDR2 FYEKMQ (reference sequence). V was pared by 3 bases and J by 6 bases, with 9 bases between. The CDR3 has 12 amino acids. CDR3 region: CASSFRGVEQYF. The CDR3 DNA reads as TGTGCCAGCAGCTTCCGAGGGGTCGAGCAGTACTTC.

The gene calls are TRBV15 and TRBJ1-2; the D is unclear. CDR1 is LNHNV, CDR2 YYDKDF, per germline (reference sequence). The V end was cut by 0 bases, the J end by 7 bases, with 9 bases between. This CDR3 region has 13 residues. The CDR3 loop reads CATSRDGEGGYTF. In DNA, the CDR3 is TGTGCCACCAGCAGAGATGGGGAAGGTGGCTACACCTTC. Complete variable domain (other parts from reference TRBV15 and TRBJ1-2): DAMVIQNPRYQVTQFGKPVTLSCSQTLNHNVMYWYQQKSSQAPKLLFHYYDKDFNNEADTPDNFQSRRPNTSFCFLDIRSPGLGDTAMYLCATSRDGEGGYTFGSGTRLTVV.

The chain recombines TRBV5-6 with TRBJ2-7; D possibly matches TRBD1 or TRBD2 (6 bases each). Germline CDR1 SGHDT, CDR2 YYEEEE. The ends were cut back, 4 bases at V and 2 bases at J, with 13 bases in the middle. The CDR3 contains 14 residues. The CDR3 DNA sequence: TGTGCCAGCAGCGGCGGGACACGCACCTACGAGCAGTACTTC. This translates into CASSGGTRTYEQYF. The full variable domain, completed using reference TRBV5-6 and TRBJ2-7, is DAGVTQSPTHLIKTRGQQVTLRCSPKSGHDTVSWYQQALGQGPQFIFQYYEEEERQRGNFPDRFSGHQFPNYSSELNVNALLLGDSALYLCASSGGTRTYEQYFGPGTRLTVT.

The gene calls are TRBV12-3 or TRBV12-4 and TRBJ1-6; 8 bases match TRBD1. J lost 10 bases, V lost 6 bases, and 8 bases had no gene match. The CDR3 is 14 residues long. The CDR3 sequence: CASRTGASWSPLHF. Here the CDR3 DNA reads TGTGCCAGCAGGACAGGGGCAAGTTGGTCACCCCTCCACTTT.

This clonotype appeared many times. Germline is not matched at one junction end, which may reflect a read error. The rearrangement uses TRBV5-1 and TRBJ1-1, with a tentative D call TRBD1 (6 bases). Germline CDR1 and CDR2: SGHRS and YFSETQ. This CDR3 comprises 13 residues. This CDR3 reads CASSLRGSTEAFF. The DNA for the CDR3 is TGTGCCAGCAGTTTAAGGGGGTCCACTGAAGCTTTCTTT.

This clonotype was found a few times. The chain is built from TRBV12-3 or TRBV12-4 and TRBJ2-1, with a tentative D call TRBD1 (5 bases). Trimming cost V 5 bases and J 8 bases, with 10 bases left between them. This CDR3 comprises 12 residues. The CDR3 bases are TGTGCCAGCAGTCTTACAGGATATGAGCAGTTCTTC. Protein: CASSLTGYEQFF.

On this clonotype: At one boundary the junction diverges from the germline segment, which might be a read error. CDR3 amino acids: CSSSPREGRETQYF. The CDR3 coding sequence is TGCTCCAGCAGCCCGCGGGAGGGTCGAGAGACCCAGTACTTC. The chain is built from TRBV4-1 and TRBJ2-5, with 9 bases fitting TRBD2. The CDR3 runs to 14 residues. CDR1 is MGHRA and CDR2 is YSYEKL in the germline V gene.

V gene TRBV5-1 combines with J gene TRBJ1-2; weak D call: TRBD1 (5 bases). Germline V gene sequence: CDR1 SGHRS, CDR2 YFSETQ. The CDR3 sequence is 16 residues long. Trimming removed 0 bases from V and 2 bases from J, with 14 bases in between. The CDR3 coding sequence is TGCGCCAGCAGCTTGGTAGGAGGCAGGGCAAACTATGGCTACACCTTC. Protein product: CASSLVGGRANYGYTF.

This clonotype was observed a few times. The CDR3 protein is CASSFPSGTTDTQYF. The CDR3 DNA follows: TGTGCCAGCAGTTTTCCCAGCGGAACCACAGATACGCAGTATTTT. The chain links TRBV12-3 or TRBV12-4 to TRBJ2-3; D perhaps matches TRBD2 (5 bases). CDR3 length: 15 amino acids. Trimming cost V 3 bases and J 2 bases, with 12 bases left between them.

This clonotype was detected once. The V gene is TRBV7-9, the J gene TRBJ2-2, with TRBD2 as a possible D gene (5 bases). Germline V CDR1 and CDR2: SEHNR, FQNEAQ (reference sequence). This CDR3 has 16 amino acids. Trimming took off 4 bases at V and 1 base at J, with 13 bases between the two ends. CDR3 in DNA: TGTGCCAGCAGCTCGTTGGTCGGGGTGAACACCGGGGAGCTGTTTTTT. The encoded protein is CASSSLVGVNTGELFF.

This chain connects TRBV24-1 to TRBJ1-1; no reliable D call. The germline V and J ends were trimmed by 3 bases and 0 bases, with 7 bases remaining between them. The CDR3 is 14 amino acids. Germline CDR1 KGHDR, CDR2 SFDVKD. CDR3 bases: TGTGCCACCAGTGATGACGAAATGAACACTGAAGCTTTCTTT. It codes for CATSDDEMNTEAFF.

This clonotype was detected a few times. This chain uses TRBV20-1 with TRBJ2-2, with 9 bases that match TRBD1. The germline V gene has CDR1 DFQATT and CDR2 SNEGSKA (reference sequence). The J segment lost 4 bases and the V segment lost 6 bases, leaving 12 bases of the junction unmatched. The CDR3 is made up of 16 amino acids. The CDR3 sequence is CSATHGQGWRTGELFF. For the CDR3, the DNA is TGCAGTGCCACCCATGGACAGGGGTGGCGCACCGGGGAGCTGTTTTTT.

This chain connects TRBV12-3 or TRBV12-4 to TRBJ1-2; a weak D match, TRBD1 (5 bases). CDR3 length: 13 residues. The V and J ends lost 6 bases and 8 bases respectively, with 16 bases between them. The CDR3 spells CASSSRGREGYTF. In DNA form, the CDR3 reads TGTGCCAGCAGCTCCCGGGGCCGAGAGGGCTACACCTTC.